The 22 T cell receptor beta chains below all came from one sample that was sequenced in a study of T cell responses to AZD1222 COVID-19 vaccine. This table comes from immunoSEQ multiplex PCR, and its TCRdb copy is limited to in-frame clones, with some not included. The repertoire holds about 70,000 clones, 70% to 90% seen once, with under 1.5% in the top ten. Source: peripheral blood, taken 28 days after the second AZD1222 dose. Receptors originate from an adult who received the AZD1222 COVID-19 vaccine.

A single count supports this clone. The rearrangement links TRBV5-4 to TRBJ1-6, with a weak D call TRBD1 (5 bases). The CDR3 is made up of 16 amino acids. V lost 3 bases, J lost 10 bases, and 20 bases lay in between. Germline V CDR1 and CDR2: SGHNT, YYREEE (reference sequence). The CDR3 nucleotides read TGTGCCAGCAGCTCCCCTAGCCAGGGCTCAGAGTCACCCCTCCACTTT. The encoded protein is CASSSPSQGSESPLHF.

V usage is TRBV19 and J usage is TRBJ1-1; 9 positions match TRBD1. Germline CDR1 and CDR2: LNHDA and SQIVND (reference sequence). The V gene end was trimmed by 7 bases and the J gene end by 10 bases; junction bases not matched to a gene: 7. This CDR3 contains 12 residues. This CDR3 is CASMGRTGAAFF. DNA of the CDR3: TGTGCCAGTATGGGGCGGACAGGGGCAGCTTTCTTT.

As concerns this clone: Other DNA sequences in this specimen translate into the identical CDR3. The chain has TRBV6-5 and TRBJ1-3, with D hard to call. CDR3 length: 12 amino acids. CDR1 MNHEY and CDR2 SVGAGI come from the germline V gene. Trimming took off 8 bases at V and 0 bases at J, with 5 bases between the two ends. The CDR3 region has the DNA TGTGCCAGCCGCTCCTCTGGAAACACCATATATTTT. Its protein product is CASRSSGNTIYF.

The chain combines TRBV5-6 with TRBJ2-1; D ambiguous. Germline V gene lookup returns CDR1 SGHDT and CDR2 YYEEEE. The CDR3 is 12 amino acids. V lost 0 bases to trimming and J lost 8 bases, with 6 bases between them. The CDR3 nucleotides read TGTGCCAGCAGCTTGGGCCAGGATGAGCAGTTCTTC. Translation: CASSLGQDEQFF. The complete variable domain, with remaining parts taken from reference TRBV5-6 and TRBJ2-1, reads DAGVTQSPTHLIKTRGQQVTLRCSPKSGHDTVSWYQQALGQGPQFIFQYYEEEERQRGNFPDRFSGHQFPNYSSELNVNALLLGDSALYLCASSLGQDEQFFGPGTRLTVL.

The CDR3 here is CASSMQGGPQPQHF. The CDR3 DNA reads as TGTGCCAGCAGCATGCAGGGTGGCCCTCAGCCCCAGCATTTT. This chain links TRBV7-9 with TRBJ1-5; D is possibly TRBD1 (5 bases). V dropped 5 bases and J dropped 6 bases, with 14 bases sitting between them. CDR3 length equals 14 residues. The V gene's germline CDR1 is SEHNR and CDR2 FQNEAQ (reference sequence).

This clone was observed a few times. The chain joins TRBV14 to TRBJ2-3; the match to TRBD2 covers 10 bases. From germline, CDR1 is SGHDN and CDR2 FVKESK. V shed 1 base, J shed 4 bases, and the junction held 5 bases outside the gene matches. The CDR3 contains 16 residues. CDR3 region: CASSQGLAGGADTQYF. The CDR3 DNA follows: TGTGCCAGCAGCCAAGGACTAGCGGGTGGAGCAGATACGCAGTATTTT.

This clone appeared a single time. The chain recombines TRBV30 with TRBJ1-5, with a weak D call TRBD1 (5 bases). CDR3 length: 16 residues. The germline CDR1 and CDR2 sequences are GTSNPN and SVGIG (reference sequence). Trimming took off 1 base at V and 3 bases at J, with 16 bases between the two ends. CDR3 DNA sequence: TGTGCCTGGAGTGGATCGGGACTGGCGTTCAATCAGCCCCAGCATTTT. This encodes CAWSGSGLAFNQPQHF.

The chain uses TRBV19 and TRBJ1-3, with D unclear. The CDR3 contains 14 residues. Trimming removed 3 bases from V and 0 bases from J, with 6 bases in between. Germline CDR1 and CDR2: LNHDA and SQIVND (reference sequence). The CDR3 spells CASSIQRSGNTIYF. As DNA, the CDR3 is TGTGCCAGTAGTATCCAGCGCTCTGGAAACACCATATATTTT.

The chain joins TRBV5-4 to TRBJ2-6; 7 nucleotides line up with TRBD1. The ends lost 4 bases at V and 0 bases at J; junction bases unmatched: 4. The germline CDR1 and CDR2 sequences are SGHNT and YYREEE (reference sequence). CDR3 length equals 16 residues. The CDR3 DNA reads as TGTGCCAGCAGCCGACAGGGCGTCTCTGGGGCCAACGTCCTGACTTTC. It encodes CASSRQGVSGANVLTF.

The chain carries TRBV13 and TRBJ2-5; the match to TRBD2 covers 12 bases. Germline V lookup: CDR1 PRHDT, CDR2 FYEKMQ (reference sequence). The CDR3 is 16 residues long. Losses at the gene ends were 5 bases for V and 4 bases for J; bases not matched to a gene: 8. CDR3 sequence reads: CASSPPRLAGVETQYF. The DNA for the CDR3 is TGTGCCAGCAGCCCACCCAGACTAGCGGGAGTAGAGACCCAGTACTTC.

This clone was seen only a few times. The genes are TRBV5-1 and TRBJ1-2, with D uncertain. The CDR3 is 16 residues long. Trimming stripped 0 bases from V and 5 bases from J, with 17 bases between. CDR1 is SGHRS, CDR2 YFSETQ, per germline. The CDR3, as DNA: TGCGCCAGCAGCTTGGAAGGGCCCGAAAGTTTGTATGGCTACACCTTC. Translating gives CASSLEGPESLYGYTF.

The chain links TRBV24-1 to TRBJ1-2, with a possible D match to TRBD1 (6 bases). V lost 4 bases to trimming and J lost 8 bases, with 13 bases between them. The CDR3 has 13 residues. From germline, CDR1 is KGHDR and CDR2 SFDVKD. The CDR3 loop is CATSDSRQEGYTF. The CDR3 nucleotides read TGTGCCACCAGTGACTCCCGACAGGAGGGCTACACCTTC.

This chain joins TRBV4-3 and TRBJ2-7; D unclear. The length of the CDR3 is 14 residues. The germline V and J ends were trimmed by 0 bases and 7 bases, with 13 bases remaining between them. CDR1 is LGHNA and CDR2 is YSLEER in the germline V gene. CDR3 region: CASSQEPPPPEQYF. The CDR3 nucleotides are TGCGCCAGCAGCCAAGAACCCCCCCCGCCTGAGCAGTACTTC.

This chain uses TRBV7-3 with TRBJ1-1; D may be TRBD1 (5 bases). The CDR3 loop spans 13 amino acids. Germline CDR1 SGHTA, CDR2 FQGTGA. The V gene lost 6 bases and the J gene lost 1 base, with 9 bases spanning the gap. In nucleotides, the CDR3 is TGTGCCAGCAGTATTGGGGCGAACACTGAAGCTTTCTTT. This encodes CASSIGANTEAFF.

The gene calls are TRBV7-9 and TRBJ2-2, with 9 bases aligning to TRBD1. CDR3 length equals 14 residues. Losses at the gene ends were 3 bases for V and 7 bases for J; bases not matched to a gene: 3. CDR1 is SEHNR and CDR2 is FQNEAQ in the germline V gene (reference sequence). The CDR3, as DNA: TGTGCCAGCAGCTTTACAGGGGGCATCGGGGAGCTGTTTTTT. Its protein is CASSFTGGIGELFF.

This rearrangement joins TRBV6-8 to TRBJ1-3, with D unresolved. The CDR3 contains 12 residues. Germline V CDR1 and CDR2: MNHGY, SAAAGT. The V and J ends lost 8 bases and 2 bases respectively, with 7 bases between them. The CDR3 region is CASSTPGNTIYF. DNA of the CDR3: TGTGCCAGCTCTACACCTGGAAACACCATATATTTT.

The chain uses TRBV6-6 and TRBJ1-1; 8 bases match TRBD1. This CDR3 has 18 residues. Germline V lookup: CDR1 MNHNY, CDR2 SVGAGI (reference sequence). Trimming took 5 bases from V and 1 from J; bases not matched to a gene: 15. CDR3 DNA sequence: TGTGCCAGCAGTCGGACAGGGCGGGGTAGGGTAAGGAACACTGAAGCTTTCTTT. This codes for CASSRTGRGRVRNTEAFF.

The genes are TRBV27 and TRBJ1-4, with D unclear. Germline-derived CDR1 and CDR2 are MNHEY and SMNVEV (reference sequence). Trimming cost V 3 bases and J 5 bases, with 10 bases left between them. The CDR3 is 14 residues long. The CDR3 loop reads CASSFLGPNEKLFF. In DNA form, the CDR3 reads TGTGCCAGCAGTTTCCTTGGACCCAATGAAAAACTGTTTTTT.

The chain links TRBV6-4 to TRBJ1-5; 7 bases are a match to TRBD1. This CDR3 comprises 17 residues. The V and J ends lost 2 bases and 0 bases, in that order; junction bases with no gene match: 7. Germline V gene data show CDR1 as MRHNA and CDR2 as SNTAGT. CDR3: CASSDLVGQYSNQPQHF. DNA for the CDR3: TGTGCCAGCAGTGACCTTGTGGGACAGTATAGCAATCAGCCCCAGCATTTT.

CDR3 region: CSGSGGGLETNEKLFF. CDR3 bases: TGCAGCGGTTCGGGGGGGGGCCTAGAGACTAATGAAAAACTGTTTTTT. This rearrangement joins TRBV29-1 to TRBJ1-4; D might be TRBD1 (6 bases). Germline V lookup: CDR1 SQVTM, CDR2 ANQGSEA. The length of the CDR3 is 16 residues. The V and J ends lost 7 bases and 2 bases respectively, with 20 bases between them.

There are a few counts of this clone. Other DNA sequences in the same sample also yield this CDR3. CDR3 in DNA: TGTGCCAGCAGCCAAGCGGGACAAGAGACCCAGTACTTC. Translation gives CASSQAGQETQYF. The V and J genes are TRBV3-1 (or the pseudogene TRBV3-2) and TRBJ2-5; possibly TRBD2 for D (5 bases). Germline V gene sequence: CDR1 LGHDT, CDR2 YNNKEL (reference sequence). V dropped 1 base and J dropped 2 bases, with 5 bases sitting between them. The CDR3 spans 13 residues.

In its sample, this clone was seen once. The chain has TRBV2 and TRBJ1-1, with D uncertain. V was cut by 2 bases and J by 6 bases, with 4 bases left in between. Germline V gene data show CDR1 as SNHLY and CDR2 as FYNNEI. The CDR3 spans 11 residues. The CDR3 coding sequence is TGTGCCAGCAGTGAATACTCTGAAGCTTTCTTT. Protein: CASSEYSEAFF.